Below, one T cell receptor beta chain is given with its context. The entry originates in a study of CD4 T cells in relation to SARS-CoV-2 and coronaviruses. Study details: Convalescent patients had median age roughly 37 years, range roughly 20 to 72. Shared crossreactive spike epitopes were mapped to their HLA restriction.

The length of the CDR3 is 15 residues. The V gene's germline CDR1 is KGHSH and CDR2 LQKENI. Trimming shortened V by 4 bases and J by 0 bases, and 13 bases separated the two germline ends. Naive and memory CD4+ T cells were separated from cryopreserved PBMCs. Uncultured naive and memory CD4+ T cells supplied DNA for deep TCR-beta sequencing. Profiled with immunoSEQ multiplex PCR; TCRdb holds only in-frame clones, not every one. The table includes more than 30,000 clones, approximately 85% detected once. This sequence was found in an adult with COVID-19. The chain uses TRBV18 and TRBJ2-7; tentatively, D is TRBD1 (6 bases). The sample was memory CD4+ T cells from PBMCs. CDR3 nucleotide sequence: TGTGCCAGCTCACGACTACAGGGAAGCTCCTACGAGCAGTACTTC. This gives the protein CASSRLQGSSYEQYF.